The 9 T cell receptor beta chains given below trace back to one sample, sequenced in a study of blood T cell repertoires in COVID-19. Data came from immunoSEQ multiplex PCR; TCRdb stores just in-frame clones and leaves some out. The sample includes 160,000 or so clones, 70% to 90% of them seen just once. Source material: PBMCs or T cells enriched from blood (not recorded which). The receptors stem from a woman between 45 and 65 years old who had recovered from COVID-19.

The gene calls are TRBV5-5 and TRBJ2-7; 8 bases align to TRBD2. The CDR3 is 15 residues long. Germline V CDR1 and CDR2: SGHKS, YYEKEE (reference sequence). V was pared by 1 base and J by 5 bases, with 8 bases of the junction left unmatched. In DNA form, the CDR3 reads TGTGCCAGCAGCTTGTTACGGGGGGGCTACCACGAGCAGTACTTC. Residues: CASSLLRGGYHEQYF.

The chain employs TRBV7-9 and TRBJ1-2; 8 positions agree with TRBD1. The CDR3 contains 13 residues. Trimming removed 4 bases from V and 8 bases from J; junction bases left unmatched: 6. Germline values: CDR1 SEHNR, CDR2 FQNEAQ (reference sequence). The DNA of the CDR3 is TGTGCCAGCAGCTCGCAGCAGGGGGCCGGCTACACCTTC. Its protein is CASSSQQGAGYTF.

The rearrangement uses TRBV6-5 and TRBJ2-7; 9 bases match TRBD1. Germline lookup yields CDR1 MNHEY and CDR2 SVGAGI. The V gene end was trimmed by 4 bases and the J gene end by 4 bases; junction bases not matched to a gene: 8. The length of the CDR3 is 15 residues. CDR3 sequence (DNA): TGTGCCAGCAGTTCGGACAGGGGTTTTGGTTACGAGCAGTACTTC. Its protein is CASSSDRGFGYEQYF.

The V gene is TRBV9, the J gene TRBJ1-1; 10 bases agree with TRBD1. This CDR3 has 17 residues. Trimming removed 3 bases from V and 0 bases from J; junction bases left unmatched: 8. Germline V lookup: CDR1 SGDLS, CDR2 YYNGEE. The CDR3 here is CASSAIRGQGMNTEAFF. Here the CDR3 DNA reads TGTGCCAGCAGCGCAATAAGGGGACAGGGGATGAACACTGAAGCTTTCTTT.

Turning to this clone: One junction end does not reproduce the germline sequence, and a read error may be involved. The J gene is TRBJ2-2, the V gene TRBV5-6, with 12 bases lining up with TRBD1. CDR1 SGHDT and CDR2 YYEEEE come from the germline V gene. The CDR3 length is 14 residues. The CDR3 DNA reads as TGTGCCAGCAGCTTGACAGGGACAGGGGGCGATTGGGCTTTT. Encoded protein: CASSLTGTGGDWAF.

This clone was seen more than once but under ten times. The chain employs TRBV6-5 and TRBJ2-7; 7 bases are a match to TRBD1. The CDR3 length is 14 residues. J was trimmed by 2 bases and V by 8 bases; bases with no gene match: 9. The germline CDR1 and CDR2 sequences are MNHEY and SVGAGI. The CDR3 DNA is TGTGCCAGCCTTCACAGGGGACCCCCCTACGAGCAGTACTTC. Protein product: CASLHRGPPYEQYF.

The genes are TRBV11-3 and TRBJ1-4; 8 nucleotides match TRBD1. The CDR3 has 15 amino acids. Per the germline V gene, CDR1 is SGHNT and CDR2 is YENEEA. With 5 bases clipped from V and 2 bases from J, the junction kept 4 bases outside the gene matches. CDR3 sequence: CASSANRGTNEKLFF. CDR3 sequence (DNA): TGTGCCAGCAGCGCAAACAGGGGGACTAATGAAAAACTGTTTTTT.

As regards this clone: Distinct nucleotide sequences in the sample also encode this CDR3. The rearrangement uses TRBV19 and TRBJ2-3, with 14 bases matching TRBD2. J was trimmed by 0 bases and V by 5 bases; bases with no gene match: 1. Germline CDR1 is LNHDA and CDR2 is SQIVND (reference sequence). The CDR3 extends over 16 amino acids. The DNA of the CDR3 is TGTGCCAGTAGTCGACTAGCGGGGGGGAGCACAGATACGCAGTATTTT. Translating gives CASSRLAGGSTDTQYF.

The chain recombines TRBV4-2 with TRBJ2-5, with 8 nucleotides matching TRBD2. The J segment lost 7 bases and the V segment lost 0 bases, leaving 13 bases of the junction unmatched. The CDR3 runs 17 residues. The germline V gene encodes CDR1 LGHNA and CDR2 YNFKEQ. CDR3 sequence: CASSQDIGRVREGTQYF. The CDR3 nucleotides are TGTGCCAGCAGCCAAGATATCGGTAGAGTCCGGGAGGGGACCCAGTACTTC.